What follows are 12 T cell receptor beta chains derived from one specimen sequenced in a study of cytomegalovirus exposure and HLA in healthy donors. Both 60 Vbeta primers and 13 Jbeta primers went into the PCR. Repertoires were generated with immunoSEQ multiplex PCR, while TCRdb's copy carries only in-frame clones and drops some. The sample has some 180,000 clones; about 79% are singletons. Sequencing was done on a sample of PBMCs. These receptors all stem from a man between 18 and 35 years old in good health and CMV-seronegative.

This clone showed up just a few times. This chain joins TRBV19 and TRBJ2-2; the D gene is possibly TRBD2 (7 bases). Per the germline V gene, CDR1 is LNHDA and CDR2 is SQIVND (reference sequence). Trimming left V 6 bases short and J 0 bases short, with 11 bases between. The CDR3 length is 15 residues. The CDR3 coding sequence is TGTGCCAGTAGGGGGGGGACACCGAACACCGGGGAGCTGTTTTTT. It codes for CASRGGTPNTGELFF.

This clone has only a few counts. The chain links TRBV7-9 to TRBJ1-1, with D unresolved. From germline, CDR1 is SEHNR and CDR2 FQNEAQ (reference sequence). V gave up 1 base and J gave up 1 base, with 7 bases separating them. This CDR3 has 14 residues. The CDR3 DNA sequence: TGTGCCAGCAGCTTAGGACACACGAACACTGAAGCTTTCTTT. This encodes CASSLGHTNTEAFF.

The chain is built from TRBV14 and TRBJ2-3; 10 nucleotides align to TRBD1. There are 15 residues in the CDR3. J lost 5 bases, V lost 4 bases, and 6 bases had no gene match. In germline, CDR1 is SGHDN, CDR2 FVKESK. The CDR3 reads CASSLRQGAGDTQYF. The CDR3 region has the DNA TGTGCCAGCAGCCTTCGACAGGGGGCCGGAGATACGCAGTATTTT.

This clone has a single count. The rearrangement uses TRBV27 and TRBJ1-2; the match to TRBD1 covers 9 bases. Losses at the gene ends were 1 base for V and 6 bases for J; bases not matched to a gene: 6. Germline V gene lookup returns CDR1 MNHEY and CDR2 SMNVEV (reference sequence). The length of the CDR3 is 15 residues. In DNA form, the CDR3 reads TGTGCCAGCAGTTTATTTTCGGGACAGGGTCATGGCTACACCTTC. It is translated as CASSLFSGQGHGYTF.

The rearrangement joins TRBV5-1 to TRBJ1-1, with D tentatively TRBD1 (5 bases). The germline gives CDR1 SGHRS, CDR2 YFSETQ. CDR3 length: 14 residues. V was clipped by 4 bases and J by 1 base, with 11 bases between them. In nucleotides, the CDR3 is TGCGCCAGCAGCGGGGGGACCGCGAACACTGAAGCTTTCTTT. Encoded protein: CASSGGTANTEAFF.

The V and J genes are TRBV30 and TRBJ2-7; 9 bases agree with TRBD2. Germline V CDR1 and CDR2: GTSNPN, SVGIG (reference sequence). V dropped 0 bases and J dropped 6; count of bases not matched to a gene: 9. The CDR3 extends over 15 amino acids. The CDR3 region is CAWSVSASGISEQYF. The CDR3 DNA sequence: TGTGCCTGGAGTGTGTCCGCTAGCGGGATCAGCGAGCAGTACTTC.

The chain couples TRBV7-9 to TRBJ1-4; weak D call: TRBD1 (5 bases). This CDR3 has 14 residues. Germline V gives CDR1 SEHNR, CDR2 FQNEAQ (reference sequence). Trimming removed 6 bases from V and 7 bases from J, with 15 bases in between. CDR3 sequence (DNA): TGTGCCAGCAGTCCGGGTCAGGGCGGTGAAAAACTGTTTTTT. Translation: CASSPGQGGEKLFF.

The chain is built from TRBV7-9 and TRBJ2-3, with TRBD2 matching 7 bases. CDR3 size: 16 residues. Germline CDR1 SEHNR, CDR2 FQNEAQ (reference sequence). The J segment lost 4 bases and the V segment lost 2 bases, leaving 9 bases of the junction unmatched. CDR3 sequence (DNA): TGTGCCAGCAGCTTAAGGCTAGCGGAGGTCCCAGATACGCAGTATTTT. It translates to CASSLRLAEVPDTQYF.

V and J are TRBV28 and TRBJ2-3; a possible D gene is TRBD2 (6 bases). Trimming pared 3 bases from V and 2 bases from J, leaving 12 bases between. Germline V CDR1 and CDR2: MDHEN, SYDVKM. The CDR3 consists of 15 residues. The CDR3 is CASSFRGTSTDTQYF. The CDR3 DNA reads TGTGCCAGCAGTTTCCGGGGGACTTCCACAGATACGCAGTATTTT.

This clone was detected a few times. This chain joins TRBV28 and TRBJ1-2; TRBD1 matches 7 bases. Trimming removed 3 bases from V and 8 bases from J; junction bases left unmatched: 21. CDR1 MDHEN and CDR2 SYDVKM come from the germline V gene. CDR3 length: 18 amino acids. CDR3 DNA: TGTGCCAGCAGTTTTAGGTTTATAAGGGGGCCGATCCGGGACGGCTACACCTTC. It specifies CASSFRFIRGPIRDGYTF.

The gene calls are TRBV10-2 and TRBJ1-5; 8 bases match TRBD1. Trimming cost V 7 bases and J 7 bases; bases outside gene matches: 6. The CDR3 is 13 residues long. Germline values: CDR1 WSHSY, CDR2 SAAADI. In nucleotides, the CDR3 is TGCGCCAGCAAGGACAGGGTTTTGCAGCCCCAGCATTTT. Residues: CASKDRVLQPQHF.

This clone was observed a single time. The V call is TRBV27, the J call TRBJ2-7; the match to TRBD1 covers 7 bases. The CDR3 extends over 14 amino acids. Looked up from germline, CDR1 is MNHEY and CDR2 is SMNVEV (reference sequence). The V and J ends lost 5 bases and 6 bases, in that order; junction bases with no gene match: 10. The chain's CDR3 is CASSNRDRRGEQYF. The DNA for the CDR3 is TGTGCCAGCAGTAACCGGGACAGAAGGGGCGAGCAGTACTTC.